The 6 T cell receptor beta chains below all came from one sample that was sequenced in a study of blood T cells in healthy people across ages. Primers used in a second PCR of about 6 to 12 cycles were a sample-barcoded 5' primer and a J-beta primer mix. Each CDR3 protein gets one entry after TCRdb re-called the 5' RACE reads with MiXCR. Of more than 1.4 million distinct CDR3 sequences listed, roughly 40% are singletons. Sequenced sample: blood. The source of these receptors is a woman aged 18-30 years in good health.

This clonotype appeared a few times. The chain has TRBV12-3 or TRBV12-4 and TRBJ2-5, with D perhaps matching TRBD1 (6 bases). Trimming removed 2 bases from V and 2 bases from J, with 9 bases in between. The CDR3 contains 14 residues. In DNA, the CDR3 is TGTGCCAGCAGTTTAACGGACAGACAAGAGACCCAGTACTTC. Translated, it gives CASSLTDRQETQYF.

This clonotype was seen a handful of times. The J gene is TRBJ2-5, the V gene TRBV20-1; 8 bases fit TRBD2. The J call may not be correct, given that the DNA end is closer to TRBJ2-7. The CDR3 is 14 amino acids. The V gene's germline CDR1 is DFQATT and CDR2 SNEGSKA (reference sequence). CDR3 nucleotides: TGCAGTGCTCCCGCTACTAGCGGAGGCTACGAGCAGTACTTC. It codes for CSAPATSGGYEQYF.

The chain joins TRBV4-1 to TRBJ2-1; TRBD2 matches at 7 bases. Germline CDR1 is MGHRA and CDR2 is YSYEKL. CDR3 length: 15 amino acids. After removal of 1 base from V and 10 bases from J, the junction contained 10 bases not matched to a gene. CDR3 residues: CASSQGWGPGGEQFF. CDR3 in DNA: TGCGCCAGCAGCCAAGGTTGGGGCCCCGGGGGGGAGCAGTTCTTC.

This clonotype has only a few counts. The rearrangement links TRBV5-1 to TRBJ2-3; TRBD1 might be the D (5 bases). Germline V gene lookup returns CDR1 SGHRS and CDR2 YFSETQ. Trimming removed 7 bases at V and 1 base at J, with 10 bases between. The CDR3 runs to 13 residues. The CDR3 sequence is CASFHRRTDTQYF. CDR3 nucleotide sequence: TGCGCCAGCTTCCACAGGCGCACAGATACGCAGTATTTT.

The chain has TRBV7-2 and TRBJ2-1; 10 bases match TRBD2. Near its end, the DNA agrees better with TRBJ2-7, so the J call may be wrong. Looked up from germline, CDR1 is SGHTA and CDR2 is FQGNSA. The CDR3 contains 15 residues. CDR3 region: CASSLSGGGYNEQYF. The CDR3 DNA reads as TGTGCCAGCAGCTTAAGCGGGGGGGGTTACAATGAGCAGTACTTC.

This clonotype was seen only a few times. The chain recombines TRBV12-3 or TRBV12-4 with TRBJ2-5; no clear D gene. The CDR3 is made up of 12 amino acids. The V end was cut by 6 bases, the J end by 5 bases, with 10 bases between. CDR3 bases: TGTGCCAGCAGGGCCTCCTCGGAGACCCAGTACTTC. It specifies CASRASSETQYF.